This T cell receptor (beta chain) was sequenced during a study of CD8+CD57+ T cells in acquired aplastic anemia (dated by TCRdb to between 2017 and 2018). Study-wide context: Extracted DNA from sorted CD4+ and CD8+ cells averaged approximately 3 ug, ranging from roughly 0.17 to 27.4 ug. A CD8+CD57+ expansion meant a frequency higher than the mean frequency seen in healthy subjects. What the research found in general, with its limitations: No significant difference in CD8+ Simpson's diversity was found between patients and healthy controls (P=0.060). Roughly 30 CD8+ CDR3 sequences were found to be shared between patients and controls, but these sequences appeared to be highly expressed in patients and within the immunodominant clones of the patients.

CDR1 and CDR2 were assigned from the germline V gene as LGHNA and YNFKEQ. Clipping removes 1 base from V and 4 bases from J, with 0 as the unmatched junction base count. The CDR3 runs 14 amino acids, cysteine and phenylalanine included. Of the read, only the CDR3 DNA is kept; its 42 bases are in frame from base 1. Genomic DNA served as template for TCR beta VDJ combination and CDR3 sequence profiling. An Illumina HiSeq 2000 was the platform used for TCR repertoire sequencing. In the paper's pipeline: Repertoire assessment relied on Simpson's diversity index, CDR3 size and DJ length profiles, and TRBV/TRBJ rearrangement plots. The most abundant DNA sequence in the deep sequencing data was taken as the immunodominant clone. CDR3 amino acid sequences were screened for sharing across subjects and compared with published repertoires and the VDJdb database. TCRdb handled the public reads itself, with Q25 trimming in fastp and clone calling in MiXCR, and kept productive beta chains. Identical CDR3 protein sequences are pooled into one entry, listed with their most common genes and DNA. TCRdb, not the authors, supplied the V and J calls. The sample table contains over 150,000 distinct CDR3 sequences; only one count was recorded for roughly 65% of them. The top ten clones comprise under 55% of the sample.

The patients picked for sequencing were ones in whom flow cytometry had shown an expansion of CD8+CD57+ cells. Severe acquired aplastic anemia was diagnosed in all patients according to International Study of Aplastic Anemia and Agranulocytosis and Camitta criteria. No therapy had been received by the patients at the time of blood sampling. In the study, sorted CD4+ and CD8+ blood T cells from patients with severe aplastic anemia and from healthy subjects underwent deep sequencing of TCR repertoires. Patients were enrolled in the USA under clinicaltrials.gov protocols 00001620, 01623167, 00001397, 00071045, 00081523 and 00961064. Ficoll-Paque density gradient centrifugation was used to isolate peripheral blood mononuclear cells. Before DNA extraction, CD4+ and CD8+ T cells were sorted by FACS or by magnetic beads. In the case of this clonotype: This clone's antigen is unknown. Base qualities are missing; no much larger clone stands one base away.

The sequencing input was sorted CD4+, CD8+, or CD8+CD57+ T cells (not recorded which) from PBMCs. The V and J genes are TRBV4-2 and TRBJ1-5; TRBD1 agrees with 8 junctional bases. This TCR was sampled from a human donor with aplastic anemia. The encoded CDR3 is CASSQGQGNQPQHF. The sequenced DNA: TGTGCCAGCAGCCAAGGACAGGGGAATCAGCCCCAGCATTTT.